These 22 T cell receptor beta chains originate from one sample sequenced in a study of a mutant IDH1 vaccine in newly diagnosed glioma. Time point of the sample: week 11, during vaccination. Each dose of the vaccine consisted of 300 ug of mutant IDH1 20-mer peptide, with topical imiquimod. Data came from immunoSEQ multiplex PCR; TCRdb stores just in-frame clones and leaves some out. The repertoire has about 36,000 clones, roughly 80% of them found once; the top ten carry approximately 16%. These receptors are not linked to any known antigen. The sample here was peripheral blood mononuclear cells (PBMCs), taken from a glioma patient whose treatment included an IDH1 peptide vaccine. These receptors were collected from a woman in her thirties with glioma. Some clones in this sample may be carry-over from other donors' samples.

V and J are TRBV6-6 and TRBJ1-4; D possibly corresponds to TRBD1 (6 bases). This CDR3 spans 15 amino acids. V lost 7 bases and J 3 bases, leaving 15 bases between the germline ends. Germline V lookup: CDR1 MNHNY, CDR2 SVGAGI (reference sequence). The CDR3 nucleotides are TGTGCCAGCACCCAGAAACAGGGACCTAATGAAAAACTGTTTTTT. It yields the protein CASTQKQGPNEKLFF.

This clone was seen just once. This chain links TRBV5-1 with TRBJ1-4; TRBD1 might be the D (6 bases). Germline loops: CDR1 SGHRS, CDR2 YFSETQ. The CDR3 sequence is 18 residues long. Deletions cut 0 bases from V and 7 bases from J, with 22 bases between. Written as DNA, the CDR3 is TGCGCCAGCAGCTTGGAGGCGGAGGGGGGGCACGCGAGTGAAAAACTGTTTTTT. Its protein product is CASSLEAEGGHASEKLFF. Complete variable domain (other parts from reference TRBV5-1 and TRBJ1-4): KAGVTQTPRYLIKTRGQQVTLSCSPISGHRSVSWYQQTPGQGLQFLFEYFSETQRNKGNFPGRFSGRQFSNSRSEMNVSTLELGDSALYLCASSLEAEGGHASEKLFFGSGTQLSVL.

V and J are TRBV7-2 and TRBJ1-1; a weak D match, TRBD1 (5 bases). The germline CDR1 and CDR2 sequences are SGHTA and FQGNSA. The CDR3 is 14 residues long. V was cut by 1 base and J by 10 bases, with 16 bases left in between. The CDR3 protein is CASSLEGQGSVAFF. The CDR3 DNA follows: TGTGCCAGCAGCTTAGAAGGGCAGGGATCGGTAGCTTTCTTT.

This clone has just one count. The CDR3 DNA follows: TGTGCCAGCAGCTTCCAAGAGACCCAGTACTTC. Translating it yields CASSFQETQYF. The genes are TRBV5-6 and TRBJ2-5; D unresolved. The CDR3 extends over 11 amino acids. The V gene's germline CDR1 is SGHDT and CDR2 YYEEEE. V was pared by 2 bases and J by 1 base, with 0 bases between.

CDR3 protein: CSVRQGFTGELFF. CDR3 bases: TGCAGCGTTAGACAGGGGTTCACCGGGGAGCTGTTTTTT. This rearrangement joins TRBV29-1 to TRBJ2-2; 8 bases line up with TRBD1. CDR1 SQVTM and CDR2 ANQGSEA come from the germline V gene. The junction had 3 bases not matched to a gene; V was cut back by 5 bases and J by 4 bases. The CDR3 extends over 13 amino acids.

This clone was counted a few times. The V gene is TRBV2, the J gene TRBJ2-2, with TRBD1 as a possible D gene (6 bases). CDR1 and CDR2 from the germline V gene are SNHLY and FYNNEI. The germline V and J ends were trimmed by 6 bases and 1 base, with 9 bases remaining between them. The CDR3 is 14 residues long. DNA of the CDR3: TGTGCCAGCAGATTGGGACAGAACACCGGGGAGCTGTTTTTT. This translates into CASRLGQNTGELFF.

J is TRBJ2-7 and V is TRBV9; 11 positions agree with TRBD2. V gave up 2 bases and J gave up 5 bases; unmatched junction bases: 3. CDR1 is SGDLS and CDR2 is YYNGEE in the germline V gene. The CDR3 consists of 14 residues. The CDR3 DNA follows: TGTGCCAGCAGCGTCGGACTAGCGGGCCACGAGCAGTACTTC. Translation: CASSVGLAGHEQYF.

CDR3 residues: CASSLVPSETTNEKLFF. The CDR3 DNA follows: TGCGCCAGCAGCTTGGTACCCTCAGAGACAACTAATGAAAAACTGTTTTTT. The chain links TRBV5-1 to TRBJ1-4; D gene unclear. Germline V gene data show CDR1 as SGHRS and CDR2 as YFSETQ. Trimming shortened V by 0 bases and J by 0 bases, and 12 bases separated the two germline ends. This CDR3 spans 17 amino acids.

The genes are TRBV9 and TRBJ1-1; a weak D match, TRBD1 (5 bases). This CDR3 contains 16 residues. V lost 0 bases, J lost 6 bases, and 18 bases lay in between. CDR1 and CDR2 from the germline V gene are SGDLS and YYNGEE. The CDR3 loop is CASSVASWGGVAEAFF. CDR3 bases: TGTGCCAGCAGCGTAGCCTCCTGGGGGGGGGTCGCTGAAGCTTTCTTT.

The rearrangement links TRBV6-6 to TRBJ2-7, with D unclear. Trimming stripped 8 bases from V and 4 bases from J, with 12 bases between. The germline gives CDR1 MNHNY, CDR2 SVGAGI (reference sequence). The CDR3 is 12 residues long. DNA of the CDR3: TGTGCCAGCCTTGATTCTCCTTACGAGCAGTACTTC. Its protein is CASLDSPYEQYF.

The V and J genes are TRBV30 and TRBJ2-1; 9 bases are shared with TRBD1. The CDR3 sequence is 14 residues long. Germline loops: CDR1 GTSNPN, CDR2 SVGIG (reference sequence). V shed 0 bases, J shed 6 bases, and the junction held 3 bases outside the gene matches. The CDR3 sequence is CAWSVGGQGNEQFF. The CDR3 nucleotides are TGTGCCTGGAGTGTGGGGGGACAGGGCAATGAGCAGTTCTTC.

The chain has TRBV2 and TRBJ1-2, with TRBD1 matching over 7 bases. Trimming cost V 4 bases and J 7 bases; bases outside gene matches: 6. This CDR3 is 13 amino acids long. The germline gives CDR1 SNHLY, CDR2 FYNNEI. The CDR3, as DNA: TGTGCCAGCAGTGGCGACAGGGCAACTGGCTACACCTTC. It yields the protein CASSGDRATGYTF.

This chain links TRBV5-1 with TRBJ2-3; 10 bases are a match to TRBD2. The length of the CDR3 is 17 residues. CDR1 and CDR2 (germline): SGHRS, YFSETQ. V gave up 0 bases and J gave up 1 base; unmatched junction bases: 5. CDR3 DNA: TGCGCCAGCAGCTTGGCCTCCGGGACTAGCGGCACAGATACGCAGTATTTT. Its protein product is CASSLASGTSGTDTQYF.

The CDR3 nucleotides read TGTGCCAGCACCTCTTCGGGGGGCGAGCAGTACTTC. Its protein product is CASTSSGGEQYF. The chain links TRBV11-2 to TRBJ2-7, with 7 bases matching TRBD2. Per germline, CDR1 SGHAT and CDR2 FQNNGV. J gave up 6 bases and V 7 bases, and 6 bases lay outside the gene matches. The CDR3 is 12 residues long.

The CDR3, as DNA: TGTGCCAGCAGCTTAATTCACAATAGCAATCAGCCCCAGCATTTT. This translates into CASSLIHNSNQPQHF. This sequence joins TRBV7-8 and TRBJ1-5; D gene ambiguous. Germline V gene data show CDR1 as SGHVS and CDR2 as FQNEAQ. CDR3 length: 15 amino acids. Trimming took 2 bases from V and 0 from J, leaving 8 bases between them.

This clone was detected once. CDR3 residues: CASSSLGNEQFF. The CDR3 DNA sequence: TGTGCCAGCAGCTCACTAGGGAATGAGCAGTTCTTC. V usage is TRBV7-9 and J usage is TRBJ2-1, with D possibly matching TRBD2 (5 bases). The V and J ends lost 4 bases and 7 bases respectively, with 8 bases between them. CDR1 SEHNR and CDR2 FQNEAQ come from the germline V gene (reference sequence). CDR3 size: 12 residues.

This sequence joins TRBV27 and TRBJ1-5, with TRBD1 matching 9 bases. This CDR3 is built from 18 residues. Germline V lookup: CDR1 MNHEY, CDR2 SMNVEV (reference sequence). V dropped 0 bases and J dropped 6; count of bases not matched to a gene: 12. The CDR3 bases are TGTGCCAGCAGTTTATCCGGACAGGGGATGAAGTTGGGTCAGCCCCAGCATTTT. This codes for CASSLSGQGMKLGQPQHF.

The chain couples TRBV4-1 to TRBJ2-7; the D is unclear. Germline V gene lookup returns CDR1 MGHRA and CDR2 YSYEKL. The CDR3 is made up of 13 amino acids. V was pared by 5 bases and J by 4 bases, with 12 bases between. CDR3 sequence (DNA): TGCGCCAGCAGCGCGCAGCAAGGGTACGAGCAGTACTTC. It encodes CASSAQQGYEQYF.

The J gene is TRBJ2-7, the V gene TRBV9; a possible D gene is TRBD2 (6 bases). Trimming took 4 bases from V and 2 from J, leaving 13 bases between them. This CDR3 region has 14 residues. The germline V gene has CDR1 SGDLS and CDR2 YYNGEE. CDR3 sequence: CASSPAGVTYEQYF. The CDR3 DNA is TGTGCCAGCAGCCCAGCGGGTGTTACCTACGAGCAGTACTTC.

The V and J genes are TRBV9 and TRBJ1-3; unclear D gene. From germline, CDR1 is SGDLS and CDR2 YYNGEE. V was cut by 0 bases and J by 0 bases, with 7 bases left in between. The CDR3 spans 15 residues. CDR3 loop: CASSVGHLSGNTIYF. CDR3 nucleotides: TGTGCCAGCAGCGTAGGACACCTCTCTGGAAACACCATATATTTT.

V usage is TRBV5-6 and J usage is TRBJ1-2, with 8 bases fitting TRBD1. Germline lookup yields CDR1 SGHDT and CDR2 YYEEEE. With V trimmed by 3 bases and J by 10 bases, 5 bases remained unmatched. The CDR3 runs to 12 residues. The CDR3 protein is CASSSRTGIYTF. In DNA, the CDR3 is TGTGCCAGCAGCTCGAGGACAGGGATCTACACCTTC.

The CDR3 coding sequence is TGTGCCAGCACCAGTCAGTTCGCGGGCCCCTACAATGAGCAGTTCTTC. Translation gives CASTSQFAGPYNEQFF. V is TRBV4-2 and J is TRBJ2-1; a possible D gene is TRBD2 (5 bases). The CDR3 loop spans 16 amino acids. V was clipped by 7 bases and J by 2 bases, with 18 bases between them. Germline-derived CDR1 and CDR2 are LGHNA and YNFKEQ.